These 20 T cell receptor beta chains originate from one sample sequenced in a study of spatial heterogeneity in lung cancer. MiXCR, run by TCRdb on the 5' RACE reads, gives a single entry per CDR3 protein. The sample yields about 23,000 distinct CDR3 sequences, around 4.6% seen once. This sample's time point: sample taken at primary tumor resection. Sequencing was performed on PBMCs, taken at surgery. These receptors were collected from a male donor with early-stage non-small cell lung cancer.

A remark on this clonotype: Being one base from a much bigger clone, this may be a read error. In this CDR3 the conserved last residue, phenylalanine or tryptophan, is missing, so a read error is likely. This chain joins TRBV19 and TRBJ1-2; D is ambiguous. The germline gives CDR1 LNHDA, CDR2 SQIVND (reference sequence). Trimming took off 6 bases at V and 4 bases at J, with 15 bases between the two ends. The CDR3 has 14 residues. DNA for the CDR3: TGTGCCAGTAGCCCCCAGGCAGCCTCCTATGGCTACACCTCC. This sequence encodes CASSPQAASYGYTS.

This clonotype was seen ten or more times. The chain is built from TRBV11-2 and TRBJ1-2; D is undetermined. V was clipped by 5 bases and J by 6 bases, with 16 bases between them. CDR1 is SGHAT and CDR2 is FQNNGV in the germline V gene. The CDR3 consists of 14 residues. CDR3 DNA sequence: TGTGCCAGCAGCCCCGGGAGGGTTGATCATGGCTACACCTTC. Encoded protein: CASSPGRVDHGYTF.

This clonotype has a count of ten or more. CDR3 sequence: CSVVGRGDNEQFF. CDR3 nucleotide sequence: TGCAGCGTTGTCGGCAGGGGGGACAATGAGCAGTTCTTC. This chain connects TRBV29-1 to TRBJ2-1; D might be TRBD1 (7 bases). With 4 bases removed from V and 5 bases from J, the gap between germline ends came to 12 bases. The germline gives CDR1 SQVTM, CDR2 ANQGSEA. The CDR3 contains 13 residues.

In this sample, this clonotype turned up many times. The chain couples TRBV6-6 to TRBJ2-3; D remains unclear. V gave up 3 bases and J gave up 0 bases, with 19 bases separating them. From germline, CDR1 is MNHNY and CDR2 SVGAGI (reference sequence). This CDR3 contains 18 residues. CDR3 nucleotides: TGTGCCAGCAGTTATGATTCTCCCGCGACACCTAGCACAGATACGCAGTATTTT. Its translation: CASSYDSPATPSTDTQYF.

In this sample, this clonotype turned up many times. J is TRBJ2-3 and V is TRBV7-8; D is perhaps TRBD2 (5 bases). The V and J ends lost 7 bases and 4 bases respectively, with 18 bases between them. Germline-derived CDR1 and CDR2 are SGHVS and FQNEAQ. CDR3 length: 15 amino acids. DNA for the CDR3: TGTGCCAGCACGAGGAGAGAACTCGGGGCAGATACGCAGTATTTT. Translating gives CASTRRELGADTQYF.

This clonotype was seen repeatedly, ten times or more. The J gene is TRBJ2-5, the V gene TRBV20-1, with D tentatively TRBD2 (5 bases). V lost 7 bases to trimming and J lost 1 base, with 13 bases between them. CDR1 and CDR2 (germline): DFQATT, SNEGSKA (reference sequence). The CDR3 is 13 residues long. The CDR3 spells CSVAASTQETQYF. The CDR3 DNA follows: TGCAGTGTGGCGGCTAGCACCCAAGAGACCCAGTACTTC.

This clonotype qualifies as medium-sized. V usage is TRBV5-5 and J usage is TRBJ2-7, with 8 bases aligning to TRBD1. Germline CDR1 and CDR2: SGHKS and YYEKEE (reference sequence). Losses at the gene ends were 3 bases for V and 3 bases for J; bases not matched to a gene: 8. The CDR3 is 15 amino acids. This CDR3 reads CASSSAGGSFYEQYF. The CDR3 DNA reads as TGTGCCAGCAGCTCCGCAGGGGGCTCGTTCTACGAGCAGTACTTC.

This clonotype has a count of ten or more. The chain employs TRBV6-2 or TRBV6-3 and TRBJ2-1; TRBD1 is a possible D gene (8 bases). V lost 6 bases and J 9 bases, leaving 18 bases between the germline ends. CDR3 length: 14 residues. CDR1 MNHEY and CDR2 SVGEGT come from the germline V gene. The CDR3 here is CASRGGDRTGEQFF. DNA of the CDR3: TGTGCCAGCAGGGGGGGGGACAGGACGGGTGAGCAGTTCTTC.

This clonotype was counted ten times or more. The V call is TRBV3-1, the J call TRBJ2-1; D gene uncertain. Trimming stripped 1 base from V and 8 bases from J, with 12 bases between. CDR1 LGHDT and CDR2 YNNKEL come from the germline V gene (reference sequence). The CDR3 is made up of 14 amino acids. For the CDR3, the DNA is TGTGCCAGCAGCCAAGGGGTCGTGATGTATGAGCAGTTCTTC. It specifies CASSQGVVMYEQFF.

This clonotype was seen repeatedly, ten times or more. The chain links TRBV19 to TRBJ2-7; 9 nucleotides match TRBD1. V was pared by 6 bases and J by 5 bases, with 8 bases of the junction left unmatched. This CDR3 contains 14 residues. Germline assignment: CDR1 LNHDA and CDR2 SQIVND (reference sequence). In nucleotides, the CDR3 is TGTGCCAGTAGCCATCCACAGGGGGCGCACGAGCAGTACTTC. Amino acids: CASSHPQGAHEQYF.

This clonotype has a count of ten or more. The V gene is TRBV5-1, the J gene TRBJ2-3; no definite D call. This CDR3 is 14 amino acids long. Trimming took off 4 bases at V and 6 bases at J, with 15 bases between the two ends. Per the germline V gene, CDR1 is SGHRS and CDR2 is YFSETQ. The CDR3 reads CASSPDGLRDTQYF. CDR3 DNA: TGCGCCAGCAGCCCCGACGGTCTAAGGGATACGCAGTATTTT. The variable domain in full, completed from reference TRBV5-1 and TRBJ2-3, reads KAGVTQTPRYLIKTRGQQVTLSCSPISGHRSVSWYQQTPGQGLQFLFEYFSETQRNKGNFPGRFSGRQFSNSRSEMNVSTLELGDSALYLCASSPDGLRDTQYFGPGTRLTVL.

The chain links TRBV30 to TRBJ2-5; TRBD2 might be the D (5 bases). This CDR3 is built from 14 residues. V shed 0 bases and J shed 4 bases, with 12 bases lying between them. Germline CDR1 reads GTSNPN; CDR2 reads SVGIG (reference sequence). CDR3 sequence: CAWSVGGAVETQYF. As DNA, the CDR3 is TGTGCCTGGAGTGTTGGCGGAGCGGTAGAGACCCAGTACTTC.

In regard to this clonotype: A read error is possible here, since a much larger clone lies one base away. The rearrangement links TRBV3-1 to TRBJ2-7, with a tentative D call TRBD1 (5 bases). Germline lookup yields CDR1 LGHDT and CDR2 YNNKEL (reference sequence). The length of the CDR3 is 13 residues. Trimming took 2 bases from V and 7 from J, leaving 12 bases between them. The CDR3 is CASSQLAGKEQYF. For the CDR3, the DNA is TGTGCCAGCAGCCAATTGGCAGGGAAAGAGCAGTACTTC.

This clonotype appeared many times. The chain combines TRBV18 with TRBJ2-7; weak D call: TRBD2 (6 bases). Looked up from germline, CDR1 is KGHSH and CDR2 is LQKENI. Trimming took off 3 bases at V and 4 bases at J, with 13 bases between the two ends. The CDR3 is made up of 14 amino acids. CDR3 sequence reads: CASSPGGAVYEQYF. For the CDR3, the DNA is TGTGCCAGCTCACCTGGAGGGGCCGTTTACGAGCAGTACTTC. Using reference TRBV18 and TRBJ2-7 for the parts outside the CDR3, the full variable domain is NAGVMQNPRHLVRRRGQEARLRCSPMKGHSHVYWYRQLPEEGLKFMVYLQKENIIDESGMPKERFSAEFPKEGPSILRIQQVVRGDSAAYFCASSPGGAVYEQYFGPGTRLTVT.

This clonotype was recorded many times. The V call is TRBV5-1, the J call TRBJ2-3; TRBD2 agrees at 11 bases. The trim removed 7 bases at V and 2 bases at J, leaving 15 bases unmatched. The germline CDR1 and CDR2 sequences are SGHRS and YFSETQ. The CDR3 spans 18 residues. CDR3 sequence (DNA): TGCGCCAGCTCATGGGATTTAGCGGGAGGGTATCACACAGATACGCAGTATTTT. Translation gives CASSWDLAGGYHTDTQYF.

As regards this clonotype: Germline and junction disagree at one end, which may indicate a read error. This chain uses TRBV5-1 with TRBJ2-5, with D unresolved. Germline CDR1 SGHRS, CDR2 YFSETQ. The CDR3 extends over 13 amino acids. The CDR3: CASSDQIQDTQYF. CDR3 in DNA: TGTGCCAGCAGCGACCAGATACAAGACACCCAGTACTTC. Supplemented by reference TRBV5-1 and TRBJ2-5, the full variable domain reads KAGVTQTPRYLIKTRGQQVTLSCSPISGHRSVSWYQQTPGQGLQFLFEYFSETQRNKGNFPGRFSGRQFSNSRSEMNVSTLELGDSALYLCASSDQIQDTQYFGPGTRLLVL.

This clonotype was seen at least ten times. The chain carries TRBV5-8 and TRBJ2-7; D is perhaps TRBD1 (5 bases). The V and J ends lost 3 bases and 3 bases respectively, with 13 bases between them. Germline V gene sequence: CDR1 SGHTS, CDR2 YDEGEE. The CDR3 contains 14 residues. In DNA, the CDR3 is TGTGCCAGCAGCTCAGGGCTCCCCTACTACGAGCAGTACTTC. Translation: CASSSGLPYYEQYF.

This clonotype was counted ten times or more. Written as DNA, the CDR3 is TGCAGTGCTAGATTGCGGGGACAGAGAACCGGGACTAGCGAACCCCTTTCTTACAATGAGCAGTTCTTC. It yields the protein CSARLRGQRTGTSEPLSYNEQFF. The rearrangement links TRBV20-1 to TRBJ2-1, with 10 bases identical to TRBD2. Germline assignment: CDR1 DFQATT and CDR2 SNEGSKA (reference sequence). J gave up 4 bases and V 2 bases, and 29 bases lay outside the gene matches. The CDR3 covers 23 residues.

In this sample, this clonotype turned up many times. For the CDR3, the DNA is TGTGCCAGCAGTTCGGGATCTAGCACAGATACGCAGTATTTT. It encodes CASSSGSSTDTQYF. This chain links TRBV12-3 or TRBV12-4 with TRBJ2-3; possibly TRBD2 for D (5 bases). The CDR3 spans 14 residues. The V end was cut by 4 bases, the J end by 0 bases, with 8 bases between.

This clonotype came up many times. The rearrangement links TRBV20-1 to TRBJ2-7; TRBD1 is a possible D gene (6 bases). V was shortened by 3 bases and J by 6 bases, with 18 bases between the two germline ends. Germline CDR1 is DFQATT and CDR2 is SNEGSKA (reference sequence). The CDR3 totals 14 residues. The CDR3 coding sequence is TGCAGTGCTAGTTGGGGGCAGGCGATCGGCGAGCAGTACTTC. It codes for CSASWGQAIGEQYF.